This T cell receptor beta chain was obtained from a study of cytomegalovirus exposure and HLA in healthy donors. Generated by immunoSEQ multiplex PCR, the TCRdb table keeps only in-frame clones and is missing some. The sample comprises tens of thousands of clones, approximately 94% of which are singletons, and roughly 3.2% rests with the top ten. CDR3 length: 15 amino acids. Germline CDR1 SEHNR, CDR2 FQNEAQ (reference sequence). The receptor was isolated from a woman under 30 in good health and CMV-seropositive. The chain has TRBV7-9 and TRBJ2-1; TRBD2 matches 14 bases. Material for sequencing was PBMCs. As DNA, the CDR3 is TGTGCAGATGGGGGACTAGCGGGAGCGGGCAATGAGCAGTTCTTC. This codes for CADGGLAGAGNEQFF.